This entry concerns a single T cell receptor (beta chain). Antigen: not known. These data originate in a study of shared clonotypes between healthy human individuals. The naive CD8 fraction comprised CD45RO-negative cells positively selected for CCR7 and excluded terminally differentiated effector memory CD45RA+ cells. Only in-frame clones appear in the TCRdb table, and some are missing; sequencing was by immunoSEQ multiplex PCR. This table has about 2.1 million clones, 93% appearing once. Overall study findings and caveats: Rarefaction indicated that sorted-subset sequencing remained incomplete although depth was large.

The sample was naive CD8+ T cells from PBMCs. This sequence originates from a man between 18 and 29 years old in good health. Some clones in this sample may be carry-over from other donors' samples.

The CDR3 here is CASSVGQEEQYF. The CDR3 nucleotides are TGTGCCAGCAGCGTAGGACAGGAAGAGCAGTACTTC. The gene calls are TRBV9 and TRBJ2-7, with D possibly being TRBD1 (6 bases). V was cut by 0 bases and J by 7 bases, with 8 bases left in between. Per germline, CDR1 SGDLS and CDR2 YYNGEE. This CDR3 has 12 amino acids.